This T cell receptor (beta chain) derives from a study of CD8 T cells in Susac syndrome. Study-wide findings and caveats: An acknowledgment was made by the study that its TCR sequencing and HLA analysis involved relatively few individuals.

Reverse transcription used roughly 0.5 to 1 ug RNA and random hexamers. TCR beta CDR3 was amplified by immunoSEQ multiplex PCR. This amplification extended across 54 Vbeta and 13 Jbeta segments. TCRdb used MiXCR to reprocess the immunoSEQ multiplex PCR reads, holding one entry per CDR3 protein. The sample includes some 180,000 distinct CDR3 sequences, around 93% seen only once; the top ten take 0.1%. High-throughput TCR beta sequencing covered peripheral CD8+ and CD4+ T cells. The authors negatively isolated CD8+ and CD4+ T cells and FACS-enriched TEMRA cells. The germline V gene encodes CDR1 LNHNV and CDR2 YYDKDF (reference sequence). V gave up 2 bases and J gave up 0 bases, with 10 bases separating them. The CDR3 consists of 15 residues. Points on this clonotype: Its antigen is currently unknown.

The sequenced material came from CD4+ T cells from PBMCs. The chain links TRBV15 to TRBJ1-1; D is unresolved. The origin of this receptor is a human donor in good health. The CDR3 region is CATSRPEDLNTEAFF. CDR3 DNA: TGTGCCACCAGCAGACCCGAGGATTTGAACACTGAAGCTTTCTTT.